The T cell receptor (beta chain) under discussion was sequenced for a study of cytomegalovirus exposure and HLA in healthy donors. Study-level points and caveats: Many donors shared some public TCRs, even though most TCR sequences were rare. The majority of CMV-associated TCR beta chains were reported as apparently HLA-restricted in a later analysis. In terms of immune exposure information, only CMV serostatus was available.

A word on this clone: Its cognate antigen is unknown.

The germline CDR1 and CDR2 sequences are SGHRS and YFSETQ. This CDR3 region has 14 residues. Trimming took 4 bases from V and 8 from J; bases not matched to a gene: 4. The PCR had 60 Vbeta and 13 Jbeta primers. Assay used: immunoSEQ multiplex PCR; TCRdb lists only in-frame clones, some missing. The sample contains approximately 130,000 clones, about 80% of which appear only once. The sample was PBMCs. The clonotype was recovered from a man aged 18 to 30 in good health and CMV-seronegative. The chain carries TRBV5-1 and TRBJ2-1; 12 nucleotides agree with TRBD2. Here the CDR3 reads CASSPSGGAYEQFF. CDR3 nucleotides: TGCGCCAGCAGCCCTAGCGGGGGGGCCTATGAGCAGTTCTTC.